This TCR beta chain was observed in a study of shared clonotypes between healthy human individuals. Study-level background: CD8 memory received one plate per donor, CD8 naive two, CD4 memory three and CD4 naive three.

As handled by the study authors: For the immunoSEQ data, sequences were junction-only without quality scores, so filtering differed. Profiling relied on immunoSEQ multiplex PCR, and the TCRdb table lists in-frame clones only, not all of them. That table gives V, J and clone size, and the DNA gave D and trimming. The data show about 2 million clones, approximately 95% seen once. CD45RO-negative, CCR7-selected cells formed the naive CD8 fraction, which excluded terminally differentiated effector memory CD45RA+ cells. The sequence was collected from a man aged 18 to 35 in good health. The sequenced sample was naive CD8+ T cells sorted from blood.

CDR3 DNA: TGCGCCAGCAGTTGGCGACGAGGGGACGAGCAGTACTTC. Translated, it gives CASSWRRGDEQYF. V and J are TRBV10-2 and TRBJ2-7; perhaps D is TRBD1 or TRBD2 (5 bases each). Germline loops: CDR1 WSHSY, CDR2 SAAADI. This CDR3 has 13 amino acids. Deletions cut 5 bases from V and 5 bases from J, with 13 bases between.